This T cell receptor beta chain was captured in a study of cytomegalovirus exposure and HLA in healthy donors. Overall study results and limits: TCR beta V- and J-gene trimming was later associated with a missense DCLRE1C variant. With further analysis later on, most CMV-associated TCR beta chains appeared HLA-restricted.

Germline lookup yields CDR1 MGHRA and CDR2 YSYEKL. V was clipped by 0 bases and J by 2 bases, with 11 bases between them. This CDR3 has 15 amino acids. PCR involved 60 Vbeta and 13 Jbeta primers. The assay was immunoSEQ multiplex PCR, and TCRdb's table has in-frame clones only and misses some. The table lists more than 150,000 clones, 60% to 85% of them singletons. This clone appeared a few times. As yet, its antigen is unknown. The V gene is TRBV4-1, the J gene TRBJ2-7; D possibly corresponds to TRBD2 (6 bases). Sequencing was carried out using PBMCs. This TCR derives from a woman in her forties in good health and CMV-seropositive. In DNA form, the CDR3 reads TGCGCCAGCAGCCAAGATAGTCGGGAGCCCTACGAGCAGTACTTC. Translating gives CASSQDSREPYEQYF.